The 32 T cell receptor beta chains below all came from one sample that was sequenced in a study of blood T cell repertoires in COVID-19. Generated by immunoSEQ multiplex PCR, the TCRdb table keeps only in-frame clones and is missing some. The data contain roughly 700,000 clones, 85% to 90% of them singletons. The sequenced sample was peripheral blood. The receptors come from a woman between 18 and 30 years old with acute or convalescent COVID-19.

The chain links TRBV29-1 to TRBJ2-3; weak D call: TRBD2 (6 bases). Germline CDR1 is SQVTM and CDR2 is ANQGSEA. V shed 8 bases and J shed 4 bases, with 13 bases lying between them. This CDR3 has 12 residues. The DNA of the CDR3 is TGCAGCATGGGGGAGGTGGCAGATACGCAGTATTTT. It is translated as CSMGEVADTQYF.

The V gene is TRBV5-6, the J gene TRBJ1-2; D remains ambiguous. The CDR3 has 11 residues. Deletions cut 4 bases from V and 5 bases from J, with 6 bases between. Germline assignment: CDR1 SGHDT and CDR2 YYEEEE. Here the CDR3 DNA reads TGTGCCAGCAGCGTTAGTTATGGCTACACCTTC. It codes for CASSVSYGYTF.

In its sample, this clone was seen once. The gene calls are TRBV6-5 and TRBJ1-2; a possible D gene is TRBD1 (6 bases). V was trimmed by 6 bases and J by 8 bases, leaving 16 bases between them. CDR3 length: 13 residues. Germline V gene data show CDR1 as MNHEY and CDR2 as SVGAGI. CDR3 DNA: TGTGCCAGCAGCTCTGACAGGAGAGTGGGCTACACCTTC. This translates into CASSSDRRVGYTF.

The chain links TRBV24-1 to TRBJ1-5, with 9 bases lining up with TRBD1. The V and J ends lost 6 bases and 3 bases, in that order; junction bases with no gene match: 5. The CDR3 runs to 15 residues. Germline CDR1 is KGHDR and CDR2 is SFDVKD. As DNA, the CDR3 is TGTGCCACCAGTCCGGGACAGGGATACAATCAGCCCCAGCATTTT. This gives the protein CATSPGQGYNQPQHF.

This clone showed up just once. The chain links TRBV18 to TRBJ1-2; the match to TRBD1 covers 9 bases. Trimming at V came to 3 bases and at J to 5 bases, leaving 4 bases not matched to a gene. The CDR3 has 14 residues. Germline V gives CDR1 KGHSH, CDR2 LQKENI. CDR3: CASSPGTGRYGYTF. The CDR3 DNA sequence: TGTGCCAGCTCACCCGGGACAGGGAGGTATGGCTACACCTTC. Combining the CDR3 with reference TRBV18 and TRBJ1-2 gives the whole variable domain NAGVMQNPRHLVRRRGQEARLRCSPMKGHSHVYWYRQLPEEGLKFMVYLQKENIIDESGMPKERFSAEFPKEGPSILRIQQVVRGDSAAYFCASSPGTGRYGYTFGSGTRLTVV.

The chain carries TRBV2 and TRBJ2-4; 8 bases match TRBD1. The V and J ends lost 7 bases and 2 bases, in that order; junction bases with no gene match: 4. Germline CDR1 SNHLY, CDR2 FYNNEI. The CDR3 has 14 amino acids. CDR3: CASTRTGTKNIQYF. As DNA, the CDR3 is TGTGCCAGCACCAGGACAGGGACCAAAAACATTCAGTACTTC.

The J gene is TRBJ1-3, the V gene TRBV3-1 (or the pseudogene TRBV3-2); no clear D gene. This CDR3 has 12 residues. With 1 base removed from V and 8 bases from J, the gap between germline ends came to 6 bases. CDR1 and CDR2 from the germline V gene are LGHDT and YNNKEL (reference sequence). The CDR3 DNA is TGTGCCAGCAGCCAAGTTAGTGACACCATATATTTT. It yields the protein CASSQVSDTIYF.

This rearrangement joins TRBV9 to TRBJ2-1, with unresolved D. The CDR3 length is 16 residues. The germline V gene has CDR1 SGDLS and CDR2 YYNGEE. Deletions cut 0 bases from V and 6 bases from J, with 16 bases between. The CDR3 DNA reads as TGTGCCAGCAGCGTAGCCGGGTCGAGAATGACCAATGAGCAGTTCTTC. Residues: CASSVAGSRMTNEQFF.

The genes are TRBV10-3 and TRBJ2-2; D perhaps matches TRBD1 (6 bases). V gave up 0 bases and J gave up 5 bases, with 10 bases separating them. The germline V gene has CDR1 ENHRY and CDR2 SYGVKD. The CDR3 runs to 15 residues. The DNA for the CDR3 is TGTGCCATCAGTGAGTCTGGACAGCGTACCGGGGAGCTGTTTTTT. Its protein product is CAISESGQRTGELFF.

The chain employs TRBV6-5 and TRBJ1-1; no definite D call. V lost 7 bases and J 6 bases, leaving 18 bases between the germline ends. Germline loops: CDR1 MNHEY, CDR2 SVGAGI. The CDR3 has 14 amino acids. The CDR3 loop reads CASIPPTKTPEAFF. CDR3 coding DNA: TGTGCCAGCATTCCACCCACTAAGACCCCTGAAGCTTTCTTT.

The rearrangement links TRBV2 to TRBJ2-3; a weak D match, TRBD2 (5 bases). V was trimmed by 8 bases and J by 4 bases, leaving 22 bases between them. The CDR3 is made up of 16 amino acids. In germline, CDR1 is SNHLY, CDR2 FYNNEI. The CDR3 here is CASRKRALVVADTQYF. CDR3 sequence (DNA): TGTGCCAGCCGGAAACGGGCACTAGTGGTTGCAGATACGCAGTATTTT.

The genes are TRBV19 and TRBJ2-3; D unresolved. The germline V gene encodes CDR1 LNHDA and CDR2 SQIVND (reference sequence). The CDR3 is 14 amino acids. The V end was cut by 3 bases, the J end by 2 bases, with 9 bases between. The CDR3 sequence is CASSIDTATDTQYF. The DNA for the CDR3 is TGTGCCAGTAGTATCGACACAGCCACAGATACGCAGTATTTT.

J is TRBJ1-2 and V is TRBV15, with D possibly matching TRBD1 (6 bases). Germline V gene data show CDR1 as LNHNV and CDR2 as YYDKDF (reference sequence). The V end lost 0 bases, the J end lost 8 bases, and 10 bases lay between the germline ends. This CDR3 has 13 residues. The CDR3 loop is CATSREGGLGYTF. In DNA, the CDR3 is TGTGCCACCAGCAGAGAGGGGGGGCTCGGCTACACCTTC.

The chain is built from TRBV4-3 and TRBJ1-5; D is uncertain. In germline, CDR1 is LGHNA, CDR2 YSLEER. V was trimmed by 1 base and J by 3 bases, leaving 4 bases between them. The CDR3 is 13 residues long. The CDR3 here is CASSQASNQPQHF. CDR3 nucleotide sequence: TGCGCCAGCAGCCAAGCCTCCAATCAGCCCCAGCATTTT.

This clone has only a few counts. The chain links TRBV7-2 to TRBJ1-2; a weak D match, TRBD1 (5 bases). Germline lookup yields CDR1 SGHTA and CDR2 FQGNSA. CDR3 length equals 15 residues. Deletions cut 1 base from V and 7 bases from J, with 16 bases between. The CDR3 DNA is TGTGCCAGCAGCTTAGGCCCCCCGGGGGGAGGTGGCTACACCTTC. This gives the protein CASSLGPPGGGGYTF.

The CDR3 coding sequence is TGTGCCAGCAGCGAACCTAGCGGGGCGCAGTATTTT. Translation: CASSEPSGAQYF. The chain recombines TRBV9 with TRBJ2-3; 9 nucleotides match TRBD2. V lost 3 bases, J lost 10 bases, and 3 bases stayed unmatched. The length of the CDR3 is 12 residues. Germline V gene data show CDR1 as SGDLS and CDR2 as YYNGEE.

The chain recombines TRBV6-5 with TRBJ1-2; 8 nucleotides agree with TRBD1. CDR1 is MNHEY, CDR2 SVGAGI, per germline. J lost 6 bases, V lost 2 bases, and 8 bases had no gene match. The CDR3 totals 15 residues. The CDR3 region has the DNA TGTGCCAGCAGTTACGATGGACAGGGTGGAGATGGCTACACCTTC. As protein: CASSYDGQGGDGYTF.

The genes are TRBV19 and TRBJ1-1; D is perhaps TRBD1 (5 bases). V was shortened by 8 bases and J by 11 bases, with 18 bases between the two germline ends. Looked up from germline, CDR1 is LNHDA and CDR2 is SQIVND (reference sequence). This CDR3 has 12 residues. The DNA for the CDR3 is TGTGCCAGTCGGGACCGGAGGGGTGATGCTTTCTTT. Amino acid sequence: CASRDRRGDAFF.

This chain joins TRBV6-4 and TRBJ2-3; TRBD2 matches at 9 bases. V lost 5 bases and J lost 1; bases outside the gene matches: 7. The CDR3 length is 16 residues. Germline V gene sequence: CDR1 MRHNA, CDR2 SNTAGT. In DNA form, the CDR3 reads TGTGCCAGCAGTCCAGGACTAGCGTGGGGCACAGATACGCAGTATTTT. Protein sequence: CASSPGLAWGTDTQYF.

The chain combines TRBV5-4 with TRBJ2-1; D possibly corresponds to TRBD1 (5 bases). This CDR3 comprises 16 residues. CDR1 and CDR2 from the germline V gene are SGHNT and YYREEE (reference sequence). Between the trimmed V and J ends, which lost 4 bases and 1 base, there was a span of 15 bases. The CDR3 spells CASSQTPQGSYNEQFF. Written as DNA, the CDR3 is TGTGCCAGCAGCCAGACCCCCCAGGGATCCTACAATGAGCAGTTCTTC.

This chain uses TRBV10-3 with TRBJ1-2; 7 bases are a match to TRBD1. The CDR3 is made up of 15 amino acids. Per the germline V gene, CDR1 is ENHRY and CDR2 is SYGVKD. The V gene end was trimmed by 6 bases and the J gene end by 6 bases; junction bases not matched to a gene: 13. The CDR3 here is CAISPPRQDRDGYTF. In DNA form, the CDR3 reads TGTGCCATCAGCCCCCCCCGACAAGACAGGGATGGCTACACCTTC.

This sequence joins TRBV4-3 and TRBJ1-6, with 10 positions matching TRBD1. Trimming cost V 4 bases and J 9 bases; bases outside gene matches: 12. Germline CDR1 reads LGHNA; CDR2 reads YSLEER. This CDR3 is 17 amino acids long. CDR3 nucleotide sequence: TGCGCCAGCAGCCCAGGCATCGGGGACAGGGGTTTTTCACCCCTCCACTTT. Protein product: CASSPGIGDRGFSPLHF.

The chain recombines TRBV24-1 with TRBJ2-5; 9 positions match TRBD1. Germline V gene sequence: CDR1 KGHDR, CDR2 SFDVKD. The CDR3 totals 14 residues. The V segment lost 2 bases and the J segment 5 bases; nucleotides outside the gene matches: 2. Written as DNA, the CDR3 is TGTGCCACCAGTGATTACAGGGGGCAGGAGACCCAGTACTTC. It translates to CATSDYRGQETQYF.

The chain employs TRBV19 and TRBJ1-1; D is unresolved. CDR1 and CDR2 from the germline V gene are LNHDA and SQIVND (reference sequence). There are 14 residues in the CDR3. V was pared by 2 bases and J by 6 bases, with 13 bases between. This chain's CDR3 is CASSIRSLGAEAFF. CDR3 nucleotide sequence: TGTGCCAGTAGTATACGTAGTCTCGGGGCTGAAGCTTTCTTT.

This chain connects TRBV6-5 to TRBJ1-1; TRBD1 matches 11 bases. Looked up from germline, CDR1 is MNHEY and CDR2 is SVGAGI. This CDR3 spans 14 amino acids. V was pared by 10 bases and J by 0 bases, with 4 bases of the junction left unmatched. CDR3 protein: CAIWTGGVNTEAFF. In nucleotides, the CDR3 is TGTGCCATCTGGACAGGGGGCGTGAACACTGAAGCTTTCTTT.

J is TRBJ2-7 and V is TRBV12-3 or TRBV12-4, with D perhaps TRBD1 (5 bases). This CDR3 spans 13 amino acids. The germline V and J ends were trimmed by 7 bases and 3 bases, with 13 bases remaining between them. CDR3: CASTRQGFYEQYF. In DNA form, the CDR3 reads TGTGCCAGCACTCGGCAGGGCTTCTACGAGCAGTACTTC.

The chain recombines TRBV4-3 with TRBJ1-5, with D perhaps TRBD1 (6 bases). V lost 0 bases, J lost 2 bases, and 11 bases lay in between. Germline V gives CDR1 LGHNA, CDR2 YSLEER. The CDR3 covers 16 residues. Written as DNA, the CDR3 is TGCGCCAGCAGCCAAGACAGGGGCCCCGGCAATCAGCCCCAGCATTTT. Translating gives CASSQDRGPGNQPQHF.

This clone showed up just a few times. The V and J genes are TRBV5-1 and TRBJ1-5, with D possibly being TRBD1 (5 bases). This CDR3 spans 14 amino acids. The germline V gene has CDR1 SGHRS and CDR2 YFSETQ. V was cut by 0 bases and J by 4 bases, with 8 bases left in between. The DNA of the CDR3 is TGCGCCAGCAGCTTGGATCCAGGGAATCAGCCCCAGCATTTT. It translates to CASSLDPGNQPQHF.

The chain employs TRBV12-3 or TRBV12-4 and TRBJ1-1; D gene unclear. CDR3 size: 11 residues. V was shortened by 2 bases and J by 8 bases, with 6 bases between the two germline ends. CDR3 in amino acids: CASSLTVEAFF. CDR3 in DNA: TGTGCCAGCAGTTTAACGGTCGAAGCTTTCTTT.

This chain connects TRBV9 to TRBJ1-4, with D possibly matching TRBD1 (5 bases). Germline V gives CDR1 SGDLS, CDR2 YYNGEE. There are 15 residues in the CDR3. The V and J ends lost 1 base and 7 bases respectively, with 14 bases between them. The CDR3 DNA is TGTGCCAGCAGCGTACTCCAGGGATTGGGTGAAAAACTGTTTTTT. It is translated as CASSVLQGLGEKLFF.

The chain has TRBV7-9 and TRBJ1-5, with 9 nucleotides matching TRBD1. V dropped 5 bases and J dropped 1; count of bases not matched to a gene: 6. CDR1 is SEHNR, CDR2 FQNEAQ, per germline (reference sequence). The CDR3 consists of 16 residues. The CDR3 region has the DNA TGTGCCAGCAGCCGATGGACAGGGGCGAGCAATCAGCCCCAGCATTTT. This gives the protein CASSRWTGASNQPQHF.

This chain uses TRBV6-5 with TRBJ1-1, with D perhaps matching TRBD1 (5 bases). There are 14 residues in the CDR3. Trimming took off 6 bases at V and 3 bases at J, with 14 bases between the two ends. From germline, CDR1 is MNHEY and CDR2 SVGAGI. CDR3 bases: TGTGCCAGCAGGTCAGGTTGGGGGGACACTGAAGCTTTCTTT. Translated, it gives CASRSGWGDTEAFF.